What follows are 8 T cell receptor beta chains derived from one specimen sequenced in a study of PD-1 blockade in classical Hodgkin lymphoma. Profiling relied on immunoSEQ multiplex PCR, and the TCRdb table lists in-frame clones only, not all of them. The sample contains some 30,000 clones, 75% to 90% of which appear only once. Time point reported: cycle 4 day 1 (C4D1), after 6 weeks of nivolumab. In every patient, relapse followed autologous stem cell transplantation, while exposure to brentuximab vedotin differed. Thawed PBMCs were the source of CD4+ T cells, purified by magnetic negative selection. Specimen: CD4+ T cells from blood, collected before the fourth cycle of nivolumab. These receptors originate from a human donor with classical Hodgkin lymphoma.

The chain couples TRBV4-2 to TRBJ1-2; D remains unclear. The germline V gene encodes CDR1 LGHNA and CDR2 YNFKEQ. V lost 1 base, J lost 5 bases, and 17 bases lay in between. The length of the CDR3 is 16 residues. DNA for the CDR3: TGTGCCAGCAGCCAAGGGGCCTCGGACCCGGGTTATGGCTACACCTTC. It translates to CASSQGASDPGYGYTF.

This clone has just one count. J is TRBJ2-7 and V is TRBV30; 9 nucleotides line up with TRBD2. V shed 1 base and J 0 bases; nucleotides not matched to a gene: 7. Germline CDR1 GTSNPN, CDR2 SVGIG (reference sequence). The CDR3 runs to 16 residues. CDR3 sequence: CAWSGTSGRSSYEQYF. DNA of the CDR3: TGTGCCTGGAGTGGAACTAGCGGGCGTAGCTCCTACGAGCAGTACTTC.

This sequence joins TRBV4-2 and TRBJ2-7, with 10 nucleotides matching TRBD2. The V and J ends lost 3 bases and 4 bases, in that order; junction bases with no gene match: 12. The CDR3 contains 17 residues. CDR1 and CDR2 from the germline V gene are LGHNA and YNFKEQ. The CDR3 is CASSQDLTSGAVYEQYF. CDR3 DNA sequence: TGTGCCAGCAGCCAGGATCTAACTAGCGGGGCTGTTTACGAGCAGTACTTC.

The V call is TRBV7-9, the J call TRBJ2-4, with 8 bases matching TRBD2. Trimming at V came to 3 bases and at J to 2 bases, leaving 6 bases not matched to a gene. In germline, CDR1 is SEHNR, CDR2 FQNEAQ (reference sequence). The CDR3 covers 16 residues. CDR3 residues: CASSFAPGGSKNIQYF. CDR3 in DNA: TGTGCCAGCAGCTTTGCCCCGGGGGGGTCCAAAAACATTCAGTACTTC. The full variable domain, its missing parts supplied by reference TRBV7-9 and TRBJ2-4, is DTGVSQNPRHKITKRGQNVTFRCDPISEHNRLYWYRQTLGQGPEFLTYFQNEAQLEKSRLLSDRFSAERPKGSFSTLEIQRTEQGDSAMYLCASSFAPGGSKNIQYFGAGTRLSVL.

The chain has TRBV10-3 and TRBJ2-6; the match to TRBD2 covers 7 bases. The V gene's germline CDR1 is ENHRY and CDR2 SYGVKD. J was trimmed by 0 bases and V by 3 bases; bases with no gene match: 8. The CDR3 extends over 18 amino acids. This CDR3 reads CAISDDNAGASGANVLTF. The CDR3 nucleotides read TGTGCCATCAGTGACGACAACGCGGGAGCCTCTGGGGCCAACGTCCTGACTTTC.

This clone was recorded a few times. The V and J genes are TRBV5-1 and TRBJ1-2; no clear D. CDR1 and CDR2 from the germline V gene are SGHRS and YFSETQ. This CDR3 is 14 amino acids long. The germline V and J ends were trimmed by 4 bases and 3 bases, with 13 bases remaining between them. The CDR3 reads CASSGNTWDYGYTF. CDR3 nucleotides: TGCGCCAGCAGCGGGAATACATGGGACTATGGCTACACCTTC.

The V call is TRBV9, the J call TRBJ2-1; TRBD2 agrees at 10 bases. CDR1 is SGDLS, CDR2 YYNGEE, per germline. V shed 0 bases and J 6 bases; nucleotides not matched to a gene: 9. The CDR3 runs to 17 residues. The CDR3: CASSVEGAGGPSNEQFF. The CDR3 nucleotides read TGTGCCAGCAGCGTAGAAGGAGCGGGAGGGCCCTCCAATGAGCAGTTCTTC.

This clone was detected only once. V usage is TRBV7-2 and J usage is TRBJ2-3; D may be TRBD1 (6 bases). Trimming stripped 1 base from V and 3 bases from J, with 11 bases between. Germline CDR1 is SGHTA and CDR2 is FQGNSA. The CDR3 covers 15 residues. The CDR3 DNA reads as TGTGCCAGCAGCTTAGACAGGGATTGGACAGATACGCAGTATTTT. Translated, it gives CASSLDRDWTDTQYF.